This T cell receptor beta chain was identified during a study of metastatic and nonmetastatic thyroid tumors. For the study at large: The comparison covered peripheral blood and tumor or nodule tissue in malignant and benign thyroid patients.

This clone was seen ten or more times. Its antigen remains unknown. Source study methods: A classifier for distant metastasis in papillary thyroid cancer was constructed using CDR3 differences observed across clinicopathological groups. Via MiXCR, TCRdb re-called the PCR reads. It is TCRdb's table, rather than the study itself, that gives the V and J calls and clone size. The sample holds over 25,000 clones, approximately 4% seen once. Study observations and caveats: According to reports, the diversity of TCR beta was significantly higher in malignant thyroid tumors than in benign nodules, and this held in both blood and tumor samples.

No patient had received any treatment before thyroid surgery. The germline gives CDR1 MNHNY, CDR2 SVGAGI (reference sequence). The V gene lost 0 bases and the J gene lost 1 base, with 6 bases spanning the gap. CDR3 size: 14 residues. V and J are TRBV6-6 and TRBJ1-1; the D gene is possibly TRBD1 (6 bases). This sequence was found in a female donor with papillary thyroid cancer or a benign thyroid nodule (not recorded which). Some clones in this sample may be carry-over from other donors' samples. Sample: blood. CDR3 region: CASSYSTGNTEAFF. The CDR3 nucleotides are TGTGCCAGCAGTTACTCGACAGGGAACACTGAAGCTTTCTTT.